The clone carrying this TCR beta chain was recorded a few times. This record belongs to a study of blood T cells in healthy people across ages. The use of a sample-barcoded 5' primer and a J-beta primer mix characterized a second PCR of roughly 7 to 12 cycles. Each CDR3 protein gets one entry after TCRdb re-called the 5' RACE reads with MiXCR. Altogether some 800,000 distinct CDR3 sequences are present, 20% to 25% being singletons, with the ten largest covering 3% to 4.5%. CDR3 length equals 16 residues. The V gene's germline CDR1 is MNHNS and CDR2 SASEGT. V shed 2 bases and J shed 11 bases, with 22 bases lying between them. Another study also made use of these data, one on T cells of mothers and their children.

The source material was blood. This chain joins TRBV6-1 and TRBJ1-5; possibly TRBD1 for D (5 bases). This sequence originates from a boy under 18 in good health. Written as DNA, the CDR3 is TGTGCCAGCAGTGAAATCGGGGAGACGGGGCGATTGGCCCAGCATTTT. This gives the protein CASSEIGETGRLAQHF.